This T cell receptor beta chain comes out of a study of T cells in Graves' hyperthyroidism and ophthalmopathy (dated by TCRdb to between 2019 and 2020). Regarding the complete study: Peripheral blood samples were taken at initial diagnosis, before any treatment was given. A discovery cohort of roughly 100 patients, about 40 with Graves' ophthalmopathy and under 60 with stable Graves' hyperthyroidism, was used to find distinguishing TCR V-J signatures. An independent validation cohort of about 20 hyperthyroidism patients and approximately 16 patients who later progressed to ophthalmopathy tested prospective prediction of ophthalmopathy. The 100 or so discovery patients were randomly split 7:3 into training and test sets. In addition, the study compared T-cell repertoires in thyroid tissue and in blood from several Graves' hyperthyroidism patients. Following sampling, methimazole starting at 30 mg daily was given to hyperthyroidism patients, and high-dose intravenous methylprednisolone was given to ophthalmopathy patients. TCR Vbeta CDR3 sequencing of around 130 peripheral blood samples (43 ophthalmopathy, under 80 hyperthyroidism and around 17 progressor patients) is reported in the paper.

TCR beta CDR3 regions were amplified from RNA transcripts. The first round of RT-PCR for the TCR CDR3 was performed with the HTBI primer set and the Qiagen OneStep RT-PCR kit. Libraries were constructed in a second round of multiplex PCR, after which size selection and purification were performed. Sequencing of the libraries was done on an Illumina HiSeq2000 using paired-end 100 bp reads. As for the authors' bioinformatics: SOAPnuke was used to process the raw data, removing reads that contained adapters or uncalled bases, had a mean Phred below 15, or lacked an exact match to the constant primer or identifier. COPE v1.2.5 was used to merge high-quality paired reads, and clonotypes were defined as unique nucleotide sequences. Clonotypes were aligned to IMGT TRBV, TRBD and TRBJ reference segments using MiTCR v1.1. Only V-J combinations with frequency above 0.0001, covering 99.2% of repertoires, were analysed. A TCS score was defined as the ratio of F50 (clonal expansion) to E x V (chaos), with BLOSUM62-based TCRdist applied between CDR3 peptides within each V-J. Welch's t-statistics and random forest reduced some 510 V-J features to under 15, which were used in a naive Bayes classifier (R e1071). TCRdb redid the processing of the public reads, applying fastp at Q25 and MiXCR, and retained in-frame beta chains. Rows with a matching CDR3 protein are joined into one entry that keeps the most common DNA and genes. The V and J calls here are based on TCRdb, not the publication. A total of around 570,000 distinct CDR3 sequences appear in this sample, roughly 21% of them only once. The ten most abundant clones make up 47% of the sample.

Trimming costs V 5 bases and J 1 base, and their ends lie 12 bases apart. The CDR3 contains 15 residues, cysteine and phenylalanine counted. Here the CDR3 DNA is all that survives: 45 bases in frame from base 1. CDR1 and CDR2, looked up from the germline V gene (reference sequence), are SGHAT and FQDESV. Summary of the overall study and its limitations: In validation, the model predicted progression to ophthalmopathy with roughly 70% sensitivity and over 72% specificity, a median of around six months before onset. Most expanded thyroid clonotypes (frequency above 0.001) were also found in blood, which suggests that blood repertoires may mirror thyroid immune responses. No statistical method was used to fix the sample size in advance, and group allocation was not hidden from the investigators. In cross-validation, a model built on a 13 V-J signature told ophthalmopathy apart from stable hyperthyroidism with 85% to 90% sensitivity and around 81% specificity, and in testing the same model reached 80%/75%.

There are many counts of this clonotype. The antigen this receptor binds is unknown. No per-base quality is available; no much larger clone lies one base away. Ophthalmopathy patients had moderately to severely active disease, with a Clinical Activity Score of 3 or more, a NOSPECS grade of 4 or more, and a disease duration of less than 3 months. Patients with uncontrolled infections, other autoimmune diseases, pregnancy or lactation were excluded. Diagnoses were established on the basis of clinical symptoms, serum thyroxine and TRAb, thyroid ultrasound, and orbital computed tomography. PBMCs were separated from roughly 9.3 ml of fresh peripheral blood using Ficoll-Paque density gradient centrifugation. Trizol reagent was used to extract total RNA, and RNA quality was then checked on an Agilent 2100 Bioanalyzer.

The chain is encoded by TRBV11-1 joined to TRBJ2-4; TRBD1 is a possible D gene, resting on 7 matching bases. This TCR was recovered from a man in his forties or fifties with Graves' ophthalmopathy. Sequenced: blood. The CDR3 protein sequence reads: CASSLTGRAKNIQYF. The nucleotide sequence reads TGTGCCAGCAGCCTGACAGGGAGGGCCAAAAACATTCAGTACTTC.